The 22 T cell receptor beta chains presented below share a single source sample, sequenced in a study of blood T cell repertoires in COVID-19 (TCRdb year 2020). The library was obtained by the immunoSEQ multiplex PCR assay. Held by TCRdb, this immuneACCESS table contains in-frame sequences only and omits some clones. Under half of the omission traces to an unresolved V gene where checked; the cause of the rest is unknown. Here the sample has around 190,000 clones; 88% occur a single time. Together, the top ten hold 18% of the sample. Material: peripheral blood. The receptors originated from a man in his forties or fifties with COVID-19, enrolled during active disease.

The V gene is TRBV5-5, the J gene TRBJ1-2; TRBD1 might be the D (5 bases). The CDR3 sequence is 12 residues long. Trimming removed 4 bases from V and 6 bases from J, with 10 bases in between. Per the germline V gene, CDR1 is SGHKS and CDR2 is YYEKEE (reference sequence). The DNA of the CDR3 is TGTGCCAGCAGCAAACAGGATAATGGCTACACCTTC. Protein product: CASSKQDNGYTF.

The rearrangement links TRBV20-1 to TRBJ1-6; 8 bases align to TRBD1. CDR3 length equals 15 residues. Trimming took 6 bases from V and 0 from J; bases not matched to a gene: 4. The V gene's germline CDR1 is DFQATT and CDR2 SNEGSKA (reference sequence). CDR3 protein: CSASTGGSYNSPLHF. The CDR3 DNA is TGCAGTGCCAGTACAGGGGGCTCCTATAATTCACCCCTCCACTTT.

This clone was counted a few times. This rearrangement joins TRBV9 to TRBJ1-5; 12 bases align to TRBD1. CDR1 and CDR2 (germline): SGDLS, YYNGEE. The CDR3 consists of 16 residues. V lost 3 bases, J lost 1 base, and 2 bases stayed unmatched. CDR3 sequence (DNA): TGTGCCAGCAGCGCGGGACAGGGGGCGAGCAATCAGCCCCAGCATTTT. Its protein is CASSAGQGASNQPQHF.

The chain is built from TRBV19 and TRBJ2-1; 10 bases align to TRBD2. Germline CDR1 and CDR2: LNHDA and SQIVND (reference sequence). The V segment lost 2 bases and the J segment 0 bases; nucleotides outside the gene matches: 4. The CDR3 contains 17 residues. Written as DNA, the CDR3 is TGTGCCAGTAGTATATTTTCTAGCGGGAGCTCCTACAATGAGCAGTTCTTC. Its protein product is CASSIFSSGSSYNEQFF.

This clone has a single count. The chain employs TRBV2 and TRBJ2-1; the D is unclear. The CDR3 runs to 11 residues. Germline V CDR1 and CDR2: SNHLY, FYNNEI. V lost 2 bases, J lost 9 bases, and 5 bases lay in between. The CDR3 sequence: CASSEYGEQFF. The CDR3 coding sequence is TGTGCCAGCAGTGAATACGGTGAGCAGTTCTTC.

The rearrangement links TRBV11-2 to TRBJ2-1; 8 bases match TRBD2. V lost 1 base and J lost 8; bases outside the gene matches: 10. This CDR3 has 16 amino acids. CDR1 SGHAT and CDR2 FQNNGV come from the germline V gene. The CDR3 region has the DNA TGTGCCAGCAGCTTAGTAGGGGATAACGGGAGGGATGAGCAGTTCTTC. It translates to CASSLVGDNGRDEQFF.

The V gene is TRBV7-6, the J gene TRBJ2-1; no reliable D call. Germline CDR1 reads SGHVS; CDR2 reads FNYEAQ. CDR3 length: 16 amino acids. The V gene lost 3 bases and the J gene lost 4 bases, with 16 bases spanning the gap. The CDR3: CASSFSSNHPYNEQFF. The CDR3 coding sequence is TGTGCCAGCAGCTTCTCTTCTAACCACCCTTACAATGAGCAGTTCTTC.

The chain uses TRBV29-1 and TRBJ2-7, with D possibly matching TRBD2 (6 bases). The CDR3 is made up of 13 amino acids. CDR1 is SQVTM, CDR2 ANQGSEA, per germline. Trimming took off 3 bases at V and 0 bases at J, with 9 bases between the two ends. CDR3 DNA: TGCAGCGTTGATTTGGGGGGCTCCTACGAGCAGTACTTC. It codes for CSVDLGGSYEQYF.

This chain connects TRBV7-3 to TRBJ1-2; TRBD1 matches 8 bases. The CDR3 is 17 amino acids. The trim removed 3 bases at V and 4 bases at J, leaving 13 bases unmatched. Germline CDR1 reads SGHTA; CDR2 reads FQGTGA. CDR3 sequence: CASSLAGTGPKGYGYTF. The DNA of the CDR3 is TGTGCCAGCAGCTTGGCCGGGACAGGACCAAAGGGCTATGGCTACACCTTC.

This chain uses TRBV9 with TRBJ1-6; TRBD1 aligns across 9 bases. The CDR3 has 16 residues. V lost 3 bases to trimming and J lost 2 bases; unmatched junction nucleotides: 3. Germline CDR1 and CDR2: SGDLS and YYNGEE. CDR3 nucleotides: TGTGCCAGCAGCGCGACAGGGGGTACCTATAATTCACCCCTCCACTTT. The encoded protein is CASSATGGTYNSPLHF.

The chain couples TRBV6-1 to TRBJ2-7, with TRBD1 matching 8 bases. The V gene end was trimmed by 1 base and the J gene end by 3 bases; junction bases not matched to a gene: 5. The CDR3 has 15 amino acids. CDR1 MNHNS and CDR2 SASEGT come from the germline V gene. CDR3 bases: TGTGCCAGCAGTGAAGTGACAGGGGTAGGCTACGAGCAGTACTTC. This sequence encodes CASSEVTGVGYEQYF.

This clone has a single count. At one end the junction does not follow the germline gene, possibly because of a read error. The V and J genes are TRBV7-7 and TRBJ2-5; 9 positions match TRBD2. Germline-derived CDR1 and CDR2 are SSHAT and FNYEAQ (reference sequence). CDR3 length equals 13 residues. Here the CDR3 DNA reads TGTGCTAGCAGCCGAGCGGGAGGAGAGACCCAGTACTTC. Its protein is CASSRAGGETQYF.

The genes are TRBV7-2 and TRBJ2-7; D is perhaps TRBD1 (6 bases). The CDR3 loop spans 15 amino acids. V was pared by 1 base and J by 0 bases, with 10 bases between. The germline V gene has CDR1 SGHTA and CDR2 FQGNSA. The CDR3 protein is CASSLGGQSSYEQYF. The CDR3 DNA follows: TGTGCCAGCAGCTTAGGGGGGCAGAGCTCCTACGAGCAGTACTTC. The full variable domain, in which reference TRBV7-2 and TRBJ2-7 provide the parts outside the CDR3, is GAGVSQSPSNKVTEKGKDVELRCDPISGHTALYWYRQSLGQGLEFLIYFQGNSAPDKSGLPSDRFSAERTGGSVSTLTIQRTQQEDSAVYLCASSLGGQSSYEQYFGPGTRLTVT.

The chain has TRBV9 and TRBJ1-6; 9 positions agree with TRBD1. This CDR3 comprises 16 residues. Germline V CDR1 and CDR2: SGDLS, YYNGEE. After removal of 3 bases from V and 1 base from J, the junction contained 2 bases not matched to a gene. This CDR3 is CASSGQGGSYNSPLHF. The DNA for the CDR3 is TGTGCCAGCAGCGGACAGGGGGGATCCTATAATTCACCCCTCCACTTT.

The rearrangement joins TRBV11-3 to TRBJ2-1; 8 positions match TRBD1. The CDR3 totals 17 residues. V lost 5 bases to trimming and J lost 0 bases; unmatched junction nucleotides: 9. Looked up from germline, CDR1 is SGHNT and CDR2 is YENEEA. The CDR3 DNA reads TGTGCCAGCAGCCCCGGACAGGGTGAGAGCTCCTACAATGAGCAGTTCTTC. Its protein is CASSPGQGESSYNEQFF.

This chain connects TRBV6-5 to TRBJ2-1; perhaps TRBD2 as D (5 bases). Germline V lookup: CDR1 MNHEY, CDR2 SVGAGI. V lost 0 bases and J lost 5, with 8 bases in between. The length of the CDR3 is 14 residues. CDR3 amino acids: CASSYSRRNNEQFF. CDR3 coding DNA: TGTGCCAGCAGTTACTCGCGGAGGAACAATGAGCAGTTCTTC.

This clone was seen once. The chain has TRBV6-6 and TRBJ1-4; D is unclear. Germline V gene lookup returns CDR1 MNHNY and CDR2 SVGAGI (reference sequence). V lost 8 bases and J 2 bases, leaving 12 bases between the germline ends. There are 14 residues in the CDR3. This CDR3 is CASLPGVTNEKLFF. In DNA, the CDR3 is TGTGCCAGCTTGCCCGGGGTCACTAATGAAAAACTGTTTTTT.

The genes are TRBV24-1 and TRBJ2-3, with TRBD2 matching over 8 bases. The V and J ends lost 5 bases and 2 bases, in that order; junction bases with no gene match: 5. The CDR3 runs to 15 residues. Looked up from germline, CDR1 is KGHDR and CDR2 is SFDVKD. The CDR3 here is CATSASSGYTDTQYF. CDR3 sequence (DNA): TGTGCCACCAGTGCTTCTAGCGGGTACACAGATACGCAGTATTTT.

This clone is a singleton in its sample. This chain joins TRBV3-1 (or the pseudogene TRBV3-2) and TRBJ1-4; TRBD1 aligns across 10 bases. The length of the CDR3 is 14 residues. Trimming took 4 bases from V and 6 from J; bases not matched to a gene: 2. The V gene's germline CDR1 is LGHDT and CDR2 YNNKEL (reference sequence). CDR3 loop: CASSLTGGDEKLFF. DNA of the CDR3: TGTGCCAGCAGCCTGACAGGGGGCGATGAAAAACTGTTTTTT.

The chain carries TRBV9 and TRBJ2-3; 7 bases are a match to TRBD1. The V segment lost 4 bases and the J segment 10 bases; nucleotides outside the gene matches: 12. The CDR3 runs 14 residues. Germline loops: CDR1 SGDLS, CDR2 YYNGEE. CDR3 protein: CASSSGQAPGAQYF. In DNA, the CDR3 is TGTGCCAGCAGCTCCGGACAGGCCCCGGGCGCGCAGTATTTT.

This clone turned up a few times. V gene TRBV6-5 combines with J gene TRBJ2-7, with 10 bases aligning to TRBD1. After removal of 5 bases from V and 4 bases from J, the junction contained 5 bases not matched to a gene. Germline loops: CDR1 MNHEY, CDR2 SVGAGI. The CDR3 has 14 amino acids. CDR3 sequence: CASSKTGGTYEQYF. In DNA form, the CDR3 reads TGTGCCAGCAGTAAGACAGGGGGCACGTACGAGCAGTACTTC.

The V call is TRBV9, the J call TRBJ1-2; no clear D gene. The length of the CDR3 is 12 residues. V dropped 2 bases and J dropped 7 bases, with 9 bases sitting between them. Germline CDR1 is SGDLS and CDR2 is YYNGEE. The CDR3 loop reads CASSVEGLGYTF. CDR3 nucleotides: TGTGCCAGCAGCGTTGAGGGTCTTGGCTACACCTTC.